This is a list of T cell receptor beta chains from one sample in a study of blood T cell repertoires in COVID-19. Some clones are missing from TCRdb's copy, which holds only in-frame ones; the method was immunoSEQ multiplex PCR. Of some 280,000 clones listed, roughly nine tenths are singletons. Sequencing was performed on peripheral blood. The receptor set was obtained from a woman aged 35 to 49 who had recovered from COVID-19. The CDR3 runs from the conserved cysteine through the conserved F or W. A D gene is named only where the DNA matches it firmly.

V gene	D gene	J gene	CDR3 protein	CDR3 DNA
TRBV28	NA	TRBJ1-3	CAGHGNSGNTIYF	TGTGCCGGACATGGGAATTCTGGAAACACCATATATTTT
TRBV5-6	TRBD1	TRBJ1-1	CASSLGLGTGVNTEAFF	TGTGCCAGCAGCTTGGGTTTGGGGACAGGGGTTAACACTGAAGCTTTCTTT
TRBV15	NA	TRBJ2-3	CATSPPYPDTQYF	TGTGCCACCAGCCCTCCTTATCCAGATACGCAGTATTTT
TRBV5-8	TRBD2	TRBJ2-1	CASSQGTSGSSYNEQFF	TGTGCCAGCAGCCAAGGGACTAGCGGGAGTTCCTACAATGAGCAGTTCTTC
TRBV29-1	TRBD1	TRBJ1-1	CSAPLTGGKGLDTEAFF	TGCAGCGCTCCATTGACAGGGGGCAAGGGTTTGGACACTGAAGCTTTCTTT
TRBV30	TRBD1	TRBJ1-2	CAWSVLQGDYGYTF	TGTGCCTGGAGTGTACTTCAGGGGGACTATGGCTACACCTTC
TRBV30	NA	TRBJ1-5	CAWSPGHAGNQPQHF	TGTGCCTGGAGTCCAGGGCACGCTGGAAATCAGCCCCAGCATTTT
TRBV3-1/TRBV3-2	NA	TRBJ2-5	CASSHPSEFQETQYF	TGTGCCAGCAGCCACCCTAGCGAGTTTCAAGAGACCCAGTACTTC
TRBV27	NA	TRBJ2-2	CASSSGGPGELFF	TGTGCCAGCAGTTCAGGTGGGCCCGGGGAGCTGTTTTTT
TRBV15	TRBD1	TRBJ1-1	CATSMGSGGTEAFF	TGTGCCACCAGCATGGGCTCAGGGGGCACTGAAGCTTTCTTT
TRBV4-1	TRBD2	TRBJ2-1	CASSQDGLAGAYNEQFF	TGCGCCAGCAGCCAAGATGGACTAGCGGGAGCCTACAATGAGCAGTTCTTC
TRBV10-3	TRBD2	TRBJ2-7	CAITSTSGSVNEQYF	TGTGCCATCACCTCGACTAGCGGGAGCGTAAACGAGCAGTACTTC